These 8 T cell receptor beta chains originate from one sample sequenced in a study of blood T cell repertoires in COVID-19. The method was immunoSEQ multiplex PCR; TCRdb's version includes in-frame clones alone and lacks a portion of them. The table lists about 150,000 clones, about 80% of them singletons. The specimen was peripheral blood. These receptors all come from a man in his 60s with acute or convalescent COVID-19.

The gene calls are TRBV5-4 and TRBJ2-3; 8 positions agree with TRBD2. The germline V gene has CDR1 SGHNT and CDR2 YYREEE (reference sequence). The CDR3 totals 16 residues. V shed 4 bases, J shed 2 bases, and the junction held 9 bases outside the gene matches. CDR3: CASSSAGTRSTDTQYF. CDR3 nucleotide sequence: TGTGCCAGCAGCAGCGCCGGGACTAGGTCCACAGATACGCAGTATTTT. Using reference TRBV5-4 and TRBJ2-3 for the parts outside the CDR3, the full variable domain is ETGVTQSPTHLIKTRGQQVTLRCSSQSGHNTVSWYQQALGQGPQFIFQYYREEENGRGNFPPRFSGLQFPNYSSELNVNALELDDSALYLCASSSAGTRSTDTQYFGPGTRLTVL.

The chain combines TRBV11-2 with TRBJ2-7; no firm D call. Deletions cut 1 base from V and 2 bases from J, with 6 bases between. The CDR3 has 13 residues. Germline loops: CDR1 SGHAT, CDR2 FQNNGV. The CDR3 protein is CASSLGGTYEQYF. CDR3 nucleotide sequence: TGTGCCAGCAGCTTAGGAGGCACCTACGAGCAGTACTTC.

The chain is built from TRBV12-3 or TRBV12-4 and TRBJ1-1; 7 bases agree with TRBD1. The V gene end was trimmed by 6 bases and the J gene end by 4 bases; junction bases not matched to a gene: 2. The CDR3 spans 12 residues. CDR3 nucleotides: TGTGCCAGCAGCGGGACAGCCACTGAAGCTTTCTTT. It is translated as CASSGTATEAFF.

The gene calls are TRBV15 and TRBJ1-2, with D possibly TRBD1 on 5 matching bases. The CDR3 contains 13 residues. The ends were cut back, 5 bases at V and 8 bases at J, with 15 bases in the middle. Germline CDR1 is LNHNV and CDR2 is YYDKDF (reference sequence). CDR3 protein: CATSRRAGFGYTF. In DNA form, the CDR3 reads TGTGCCACCAGCCGCCGGGCAGGGTTCGGCTACACCTTC.

This clone came up a few times. This chain links TRBV15 with TRBJ1-4; D is unclear. Per germline, CDR1 LNHNV and CDR2 YYDKDF (reference sequence). There are 15 residues in the CDR3. Trimming shortened V by 2 bases and J by 8 bases, and 15 bases separated the two germline ends. The CDR3 sequence: CATSRSMTGREKLFF. The CDR3, as DNA: TGTGCCACCAGCAGATCCATGACGGGTCGGGAAAAACTGTTTTTT.

The table lists this clone with a count of one. The chain is built from TRBV6-1 and TRBJ2-1; 7 positions match TRBD1. J gave up 7 bases and V 1 base, and 7 bases lay outside the gene matches. This CDR3 has 15 amino acids. Germline V CDR1 and CDR2: MNHNS, SASEGT. CDR3 loop: CASSEEGAGKNEQFF. The CDR3 nucleotides read TGTGCCAGCAGTGAAGAGGGGGCAGGGAAGAATGAGCAGTTCTTC.

V and J are TRBV19 and TRBJ1-1; TRBD1 might be the D (6 bases). CDR1 LNHDA and CDR2 SQIVND come from the germline V gene (reference sequence). CDR3 size: 13 residues. Trimming stripped 8 bases from V and 7 bases from J, with 17 bases between. CDR3 nucleotide sequence: TGTGCCAGTGGGGCAGGGGTTACCCTTGAAGCTTTCTTT. Translating it yields CASGAGVTLEAFF.

V and J are TRBV3-1 (or the pseudogene TRBV3-2) and TRBJ2-1; 7 positions agree with TRBD2. V trimming: 5 bases; J trimming: 3 bases; junction bases outside the gene matches: 7. CDR3 length equals 15 residues. Germline values: CDR1 LGHDT, CDR2 YNNKEL (reference sequence). For the CDR3, the DNA is TGTGCCAGCAGCGCCACAGGACTAGTCTACAATGAGCAGTTCTTC. Encoded protein: CASSATGLVYNEQFF.